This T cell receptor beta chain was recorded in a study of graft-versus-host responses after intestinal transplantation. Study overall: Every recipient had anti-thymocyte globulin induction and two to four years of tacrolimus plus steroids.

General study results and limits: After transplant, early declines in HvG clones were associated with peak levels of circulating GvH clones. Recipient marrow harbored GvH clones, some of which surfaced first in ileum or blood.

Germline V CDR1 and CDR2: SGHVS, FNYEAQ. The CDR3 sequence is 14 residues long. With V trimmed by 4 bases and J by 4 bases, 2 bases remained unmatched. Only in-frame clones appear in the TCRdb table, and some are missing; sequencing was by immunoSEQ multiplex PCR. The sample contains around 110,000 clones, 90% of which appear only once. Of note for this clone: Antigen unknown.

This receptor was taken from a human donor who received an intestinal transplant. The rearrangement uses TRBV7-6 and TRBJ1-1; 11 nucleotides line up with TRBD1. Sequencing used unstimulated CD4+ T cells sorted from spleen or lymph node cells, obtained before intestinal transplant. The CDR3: CASSSGTGGTEAFF. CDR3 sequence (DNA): TGTGCCAGCAGCTCTGGGACAGGGGGCACTGAAGCTTTCTTT. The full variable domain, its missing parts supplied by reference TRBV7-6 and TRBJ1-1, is GAGVSQSPRYKVTKRGQDVALRCDPISGHVSLYWYRQALGQGPEFLTYFNYEAQQDKSGLPNDRFSAERPEGSISTLTIQRTEQRDSAMYRCASSSGTGGTEAFFGQGTRLTVV.